This T cell receptor (beta chain) was recovered during a study of shared clonotypes between healthy human individuals. Method: immunoSEQ multiplex PCR; TCRdb's copy keeps in-frame clones and lacks some. The sample records about 1 million clones, approximately 72% being singletons. Study conclusions and caveats: Estimated richness values were generally larger in naive subsets than in memory subsets. With a handful of donors compared, around 5.4% of naive CD4 clonotypes were shared.

The germline V gene encodes CDR1 MGHRA and CDR2 YSYEKL. V was pared by 3 bases and J by 7 bases, with 10 bases between. The CDR3 contains 13 residues. On this clone: Its antigen is not identified.

The chain employs TRBV4-1 and TRBJ2-1, with no clear D. This clonotype was sampled from a man aged 18 to 35 in good health. The sample consisted of memory CD4+ T cells sorted from blood. Subset indicated: CD45RA-negative fraction. CDR3 DNA: TGCGCCAGCAGCCATCCCAATTTGAATGAGCAGTTCTTC. Translation: CASSHPNLNEQFF.